The rows below give T cell receptor beta chains drawn from one sample of a study of OX40 agonist ivuxolimab in advanced cancers. Produced via immunoSEQ multiplex PCR; TCRdb's table is partial and in-frame only. The top ten clones hold under 15% of a sample with about 30,000 clones, roughly 68% of them seen once. Sequences were derived from CD4+ or CD8+ T cells sorted from blood, sampled in a trial of the OX40 agonist ivuxolimab. Source of these receptors: an adult with an advanced solid tumor such as melanoma, head and neck, liver or kidney cancer. The CDR3 runs from the conserved cysteine through the conserved F or W. Fields, in order: J gene, V gene, clone size, D gene, CDR3 DNA, CDR3 protein. The D gene is left open where the match is weak. Clone sizes are given selectively: once, few, many, or a class where the clone is expanded.

j_gene: TRBJ1-1
v_gene: TRBV6-1
abundance: few
d_gene: .
CDR3nt: TGTGCCAGCCGATGGACGTTGAACACTGAAGCTTTCTTT
CDR3aa: CASRWTLNTEAFF

j_gene: TRBJ2-5
v_gene: TRBV6-1
abundance: .
d_gene: TRBD1
CDR3nt: TGTGCCAGCAGTGCAGGACAGGCGGAGACCCAGTACTTC
CDR3aa: CASSAGQAETQYF

j_gene: TRBJ2-7
v_gene: TRBV30
abundance: .
d_gene: .
CDR3nt: TGTGCCTGGAGTCTGAAGGGACTTTACGAGCAGTACTTC
CDR3aa: CAWSLKGLYEQYF

j_gene: TRBJ1-1
v_gene: TRBV5-1
abundance: once
d_gene: TRBD1
CDR3nt: TGCGCCAGCAGCCCCGTCGACAGGGGAGACACTGAAGCTTTCTTT
CDR3aa: CASSPVDRGDTEAFF

j_gene: TRBJ2-5
v_gene: TRBV18
abundance: .
d_gene: TRBD1
CDR3nt: TGTGCCAGCTCACCACCACAAGGACAGGGGTCGGGTGAGACCCAGTACTTC
CDR3aa: CASSPPQGQGSGETQYF

j_gene: TRBJ2-7
v_gene: TRBV5-6
abundance: .
d_gene: .
CDR3nt: TGTGCCAGCAGCTTGCGGGGACACGAGCAGTACTTC
CDR3aa: CASSLRGHEQYF

j_gene: TRBJ2-5
v_gene: TRBV9
abundance: .
d_gene: .
CDR3nt: TGTGCCAGCAGCGTAGGGCAGGCGGCGGCCCAGTACTTC
CDR3aa: CASSVGQAAAQYF

j_gene: TRBJ2-3
v_gene: TRBV10-1
abundance: .
d_gene: .
CDR3nt: TGCGCCAGCAGTGATCCGGGGATACGCACAGATACGCAGTATTTT
CDR3aa: CASSDPGIRTDTQYF

j_gene: TRBJ2-7
v_gene: TRBV11-2
abundance: .
d_gene: .
CDR3nt: TGTGCCAGCAGCTTAGATTTGAGGCCAAATTACGAGCAGTACTTC
CDR3aa: CASSLDLRPNYEQYF

j_gene: TRBJ2-3
v_gene: TRBV11-2
abundance: .
d_gene: .
CDR3nt: TGTGCCAGCAGCTTAAGGTGGCTGGGGGACACAGATACGCAGTATTTT
CDR3aa: CASSLRWLGDTDTQYF

j_gene: TRBJ2-6
v_gene: TRBV18
abundance: few
d_gene: .
CDR3nt: TGTGCCAGCTCATCTGACTCTGGGGCCAACGTCCTGACTTTC
CDR3aa: CASSSDSGANVLTF

j_gene: TRBJ2-5
v_gene: TRBV11-2
abundance: .
d_gene: .
CDR3nt: TGTGCCAGCAGCTTATCGGGTGTAAAAGAGACCCAGTACTTC
CDR3aa: CASSLSGVKETQYF

j_gene: TRBJ2-6
v_gene: TRBV28
abundance: .
d_gene: TRBD1
CDR3nt: TGTGCCAGCTTAGACAGGGCTACCTCTGGGGCCAACGTCCTGACTTTC
CDR3aa: CASLDRATSGANVLTF

j_gene: TRBJ2-5
v_gene: TRBV14
abundance: .
d_gene: TRBD2
CDR3nt: TGTGCCAGCAGCCGATGGCCCGGGACTAGCGGGAGGCGGCAAGAGACCCAGTACTTC
CDR3aa: CASSRWPGTSGRRQETQYF

j_gene: TRBJ1-3
v_gene: TRBV18
abundance: .
d_gene: .
CDR3nt: TGTGCCAGCCACGTCGGGGTCCCCGGAAACACCATATATTTT
CDR3aa: CASHVGVPGNTIYF

j_gene: TRBJ2-5
v_gene: TRBV30
abundance: once
d_gene: .
CDR3nt: TGTGCCTGGAGCTCAGGCTTCGAGACCCAGTACTTC
CDR3aa: CAWSSGFETQYF

j_gene: TRBJ1-5
v_gene: TRBV5-1
abundance: .
d_gene: .
CDR3nt: TGCGCCAGCAGCTTCGGTCCCGTCGGGGGGGGTCAGCCCCAGCATTTT
CDR3aa: CASSFGPVGGGQPQHF

j_gene: TRBJ2-3
v_gene: TRBV5-1
abundance: .
d_gene: TRBD2
CDR3nt: TGCGCCAGCAGCCCGGCCGGGACTAGCGGCGGGGATACGCAGTATTTT
CDR3aa: CASSPAGTSGGDTQYF

j_gene: TRBJ1-1
v_gene: TRBV14
abundance: .
d_gene: .
CDR3nt: TGTGCCAGCAGCCGGCGGGCTCAGAGCACTGAAGCTTTCTTT
CDR3aa: CASSRRAQSTEAFF

j_gene: TRBJ2-1
v_gene: TRBV7-2
abundance: .
d_gene: TRBD2
CDR3nt: TGTGCCAGCAGCTTAGCGTCTGTAGGTTGGAGCGGGGACTACAATGAGCAGTTCTTC
CDR3aa: CASSLASVGWSGDYNEQFF

j_gene: TRBJ1-3
v_gene: TRBV6-1
abundance: medium-sized
d_gene: .
CDR3nt: TGTGCCAGCAGTGCTGTTAGGTCGGGCTCTGGAAACACCATATATTTT
CDR3aa: CASSAVRSGSGNTIYF

j_gene: TRBJ1-2
v_gene: TRBV27
abundance: .
d_gene: TRBD1
CDR3nt: TGTGCCAGCAGTTTCTCGCCGGGACAGGGGGCTTTTGGCTACACCTTC
CDR3aa: CASSFSPGQGAFGYTF

j_gene: TRBJ1-1
v_gene: TRBV6-6
abundance: .
d_gene: .
CDR3nt: TGTGCCAGCAGATTCAAGGAGAACACTGAAGCTTTCTTT
CDR3aa: CASRFKENTEAFF

j_gene: TRBJ2-1
v_gene: TRBV5-1
abundance: .
d_gene: TRBD2
CDR3nt: TGCGCCAGCAGCTTGGTAGCGGGGTTGGTCAATGAGCAGTTCTTC
CDR3aa: CASSLVAGLVNEQFF

j_gene: TRBJ2-1
v_gene: TRBV4-1
abundance: .
d_gene: TRBD1
CDR3nt: TGCGCCAGCCGGAGGACAGGAGCCGATGAGCAGTTCTTC
CDR3aa: CASRRTGADEQFF

j_gene: TRBJ2-5
v_gene: TRBV9
abundance: .
d_gene: .
CDR3nt: TGTGCCAGCAGCGCGGACTTGTACAGGGGGGGAGAGACCCAGTACTTC
CDR3aa: CASSADLYRGGETQYF

j_gene: TRBJ1-1
v_gene: TRBV6-6
abundance: .
d_gene: .
CDR3nt: TGTGCCAGCAGTAAAGAAGCTTTCTTT
CDR3aa: CASSKEAFF

j_gene: TRBJ1-1
v_gene: TRBV10-3
abundance: .
d_gene: .
CDR3nt: TGTGCCATCAGTGTGGACAGCGTGAACACTGAAGCTTTCTTT
CDR3aa: CAISVDSVNTEAFF

j_gene: TRBJ2-6
v_gene: TRBV28
abundance: .
d_gene: .
CDR3nt: TGTGCCAGCAGTTTCGGAGGGGGGTCCTCTGGGGCCAACGTCCTGACTTTC
CDR3aa: CASSFGGGSSGANVLTF

j_gene: TRBJ1-1
v_gene: TRBV7-9
abundance: .
d_gene: .
CDR3nt: TGTGCCAGCAGCTTAGGAGCAGGGAACACTGAAGCTTTCTTT
CDR3aa: CASSLGAGNTEAFF

j_gene: TRBJ1-1
v_gene: TRBV6-5
abundance: .
d_gene: .
CDR3nt: TGTGCCAGCACCGGGGGGAGCACTGAAGCTTTCTTT
CDR3aa: CASTGGSTEAFF

j_gene: TRBJ2-7
v_gene: TRBV7-9
abundance: .
d_gene: .
CDR3nt: TGTGCCTATAGTCGGGGGTACGAGCAGTACTTC
CDR3aa: CAYSRGYEQYF

j_gene: TRBJ1-1
v_gene: TRBV7-9
abundance: .
d_gene: TRBD1
CDR3nt: TGTGCCAGCAGCTTAGGGGGACAGACGACTGAAGCTTTCTTT
CDR3aa: CASSLGGQTTEAFF

j_gene: TRBJ1-5
v_gene: TRBV19
abundance: .
d_gene: TRBD1
CDR3nt: TGTGCCAGTAGTGCGACAGGGGGCAGCAATCAGCCCCAGCATTTT
CDR3aa: CASSATGGSNQPQHF

j_gene: TRBJ2-1
v_gene: TRBV4-1
abundance: .
d_gene: TRBD2
CDR3nt: TGCGCCAGCAGCCAGACTAGCGGGGAGTATGAGCAGTTCTTC
CDR3aa: CASSQTSGEYEQFF

j_gene: TRBJ2-2
v_gene: TRBV5-1
abundance: .
d_gene: .
CDR3nt: TGCGCCAGCAGGTACGGGAACACCGGGGAGCTGTTTTTT
CDR3aa: CASRYGNTGELFF

j_gene: TRBJ2-3
v_gene: TRBV5-1
abundance: few
d_gene: .
CDR3nt: TGCGCCAGCAGCTCCGAGGTTGGAGATACGCAGTATTTT
CDR3aa: CASSSEVGDTQYF

j_gene: TRBJ2-2
v_gene: TRBV18
abundance: medium-sized
d_gene: .
CDR3nt: TGTGCCAGCTCACCACCGGAGGACACCGGGGAGCTGTTTTTT
CDR3aa: CASSPPEDTGELFF

j_gene: TRBJ2-3
v_gene: TRBV9
abundance: .
d_gene: .
CDR3nt: TGTGCCAGCAGCCCAAGGGTGGCAGCAGATACGCAGTATTTT
CDR3aa: CASSPRVAADTQYF

j_gene: TRBJ2-1
v_gene: TRBV5-6
abundance: .
d_gene: .
CDR3nt: TGTGCCAGCAGCTCACTGACCGGGGGCGAATTGAATGAGCAGTTCTTC
CDR3aa: CASSSLTGGELNEQFF

j_gene: TRBJ1-2
v_gene: TRBV7-9
abundance: once
d_gene: TRBD1
CDR3nt: TGTGCCAGCAGCAAGACAGGGAAAAGTGGCTACACCTTC
CDR3aa: CASSKTGKSGYTF

j_gene: TRBJ1-5
v_gene: TRBV13
abundance: .
d_gene: .
CDR3nt: TGTGCCAGCAGCTTAAGGAGGGACGGTAATCAGCCCCAGCATTTT
CDR3aa: CASSLRRDGNQPQHF

j_gene: TRBJ1-1
v_gene: TRBV7-9
abundance: .
d_gene: .
CDR3nt: TGTGCCAGCAGCTTTTCCGTCTCTACCGGGATTGAAGCTTTCTTT
CDR3aa: CASSFSVSTGIEAFF

j_gene: TRBJ1-2
v_gene: TRBV5-1
abundance: few
d_gene: TRBD1
CDR3nt: TGCGCCAGCAGCACCGACAGGGGGAATGGCTACACCTTC
CDR3aa: CASSTDRGNGYTF

j_gene: TRBJ1-2
v_gene: TRBV7-9
abundance: .
d_gene: TRBD1
CDR3nt: TGTGCCAGCAGCGCCGGACAGGGGACTTACCCCAAGGGCTATGGCTACACCTTC
CDR3aa: CASSAGQGTYPKGYGYTF

j_gene: TRBJ1-1
v_gene: TRBV19
abundance: .
d_gene: .
CDR3nt: TGTGCCAGTACAAGGGGTCTTGGGATGAACACTGAAGCTTTCTTT
CDR3aa: CASTRGLGMNTEAFF

j_gene: TRBJ2-4
v_gene: TRBV19
abundance: .
d_gene: TRBD1
CDR3nt: TGTGCCAGTAGCCCGACCCGGGACAGGGGAATGGACATTCAGTACTTC
CDR3aa: CASSPTRDRGMDIQYF

j_gene: TRBJ1-1
v_gene: TRBV4-2
abundance: .
d_gene: .
CDR3nt: TGTGCCAGCAGCCAAGTCCAAGGGAGGGGAAACACTGAAGCTTTCTTT
CDR3aa: CASSQVQGRGNTEAFF

j_gene: TRBJ1-6
v_gene: TRBV18
abundance: few
d_gene: .
CDR3nt: TGTGCCAGCTCACCTGTGGACCTTTCACCCCTCCACTTT
CDR3aa: CASSPVDLSPLHF

j_gene: TRBJ2-3
v_gene: TRBV14
abundance: .
d_gene: .
CDR3nt: TGTGCCAGCAGCTACACAGATACGCAGTATTTT
CDR3aa: CASSYTDTQYF

j_gene: TRBJ1-2
v_gene: TRBV6-1
abundance: .
d_gene: .
CDR3nt: TGTGCCAGCAGTCTAGAGGGACGGCCGAACTATGGCTACACCTTC
CDR3aa: CASSLEGRPNYGYTF